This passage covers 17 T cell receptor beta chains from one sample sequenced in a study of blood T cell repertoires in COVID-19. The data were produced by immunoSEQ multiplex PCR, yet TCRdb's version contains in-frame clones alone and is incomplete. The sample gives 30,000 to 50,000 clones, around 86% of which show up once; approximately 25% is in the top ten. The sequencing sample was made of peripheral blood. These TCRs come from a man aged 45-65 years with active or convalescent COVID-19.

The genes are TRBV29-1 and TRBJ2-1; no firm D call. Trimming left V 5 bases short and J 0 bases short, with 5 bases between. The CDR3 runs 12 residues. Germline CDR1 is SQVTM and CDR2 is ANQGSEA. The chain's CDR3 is CSVYSSYNEQFF. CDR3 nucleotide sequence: TGCAGCGTTTATAGCTCCTACAATGAGCAGTTCTTC.

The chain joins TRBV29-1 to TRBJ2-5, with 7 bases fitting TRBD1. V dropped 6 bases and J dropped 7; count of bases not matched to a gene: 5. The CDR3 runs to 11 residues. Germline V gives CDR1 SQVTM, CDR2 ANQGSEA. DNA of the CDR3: TGCAGCGTCCCGACAGGGCGGACCCAGTACTTC. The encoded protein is CSVPTGRTQYF.

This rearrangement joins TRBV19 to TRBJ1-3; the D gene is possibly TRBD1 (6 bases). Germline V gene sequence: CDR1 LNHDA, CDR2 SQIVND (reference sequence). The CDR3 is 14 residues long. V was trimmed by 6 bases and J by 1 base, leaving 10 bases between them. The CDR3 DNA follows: TGTGCCAGTAGGGACAGAGGGTCTGGAAACACCATATATTTT. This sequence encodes CASRDRGSGNTIYF.

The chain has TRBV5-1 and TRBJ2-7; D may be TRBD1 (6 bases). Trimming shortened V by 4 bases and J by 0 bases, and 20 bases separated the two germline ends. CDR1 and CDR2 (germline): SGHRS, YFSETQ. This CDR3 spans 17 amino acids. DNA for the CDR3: TGCGCCAGCAGCCCCCTCTCTAAACAGGGAAGCTCCTACGAGCAGTACTTC. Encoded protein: CASSPLSKQGSSYEQYF.

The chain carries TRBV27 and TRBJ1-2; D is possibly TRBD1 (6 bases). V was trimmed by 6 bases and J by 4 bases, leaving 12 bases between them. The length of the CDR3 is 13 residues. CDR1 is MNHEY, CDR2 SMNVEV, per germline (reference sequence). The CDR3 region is CASSPRGTYGYTF. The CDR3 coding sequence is TGTGCCAGCAGCCCGAGGGGGACCTATGGCTACACCTTC.

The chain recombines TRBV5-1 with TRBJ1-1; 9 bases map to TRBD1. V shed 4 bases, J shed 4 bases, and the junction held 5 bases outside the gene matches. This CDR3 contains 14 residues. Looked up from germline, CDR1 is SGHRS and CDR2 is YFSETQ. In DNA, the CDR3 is TGCGCCAGCAGCCCACAGGGGGCAGGCACTGAAGCTTTCTTT. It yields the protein CASSPQGAGTEAFF.

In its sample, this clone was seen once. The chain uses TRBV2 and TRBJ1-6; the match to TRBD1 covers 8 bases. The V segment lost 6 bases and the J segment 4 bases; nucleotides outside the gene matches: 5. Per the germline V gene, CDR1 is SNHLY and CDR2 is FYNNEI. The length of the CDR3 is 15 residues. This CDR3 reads CASSVGQGYNSPLHF. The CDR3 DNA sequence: TGTGCCAGCAGCGTAGGACAGGGTTATAATTCACCCCTCCACTTT.

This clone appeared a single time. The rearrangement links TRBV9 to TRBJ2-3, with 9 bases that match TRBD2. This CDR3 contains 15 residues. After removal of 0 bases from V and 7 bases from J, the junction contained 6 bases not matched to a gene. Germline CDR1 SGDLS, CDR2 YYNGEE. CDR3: CASSVDLAGMHTQYF. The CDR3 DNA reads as TGTGCCAGCAGCGTAGATCTAGCGGGGATGCATACGCAGTATTTT.

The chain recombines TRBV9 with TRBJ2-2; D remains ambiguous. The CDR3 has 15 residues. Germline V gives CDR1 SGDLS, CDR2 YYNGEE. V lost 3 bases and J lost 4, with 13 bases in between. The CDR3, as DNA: TGTGCCAGCAGCGCCCAAACTCAGCGCACCGGGGAGCTGTTTTTT. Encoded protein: CASSAQTQRTGELFF.

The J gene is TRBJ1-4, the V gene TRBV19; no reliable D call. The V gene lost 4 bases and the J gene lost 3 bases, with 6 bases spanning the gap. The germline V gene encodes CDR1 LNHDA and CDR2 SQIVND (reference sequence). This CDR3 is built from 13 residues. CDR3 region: CASSRAANEKLFF. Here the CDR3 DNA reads TGTGCCAGTAGTAGGGCAGCTAATGAAAAACTGTTTTTT.

The CDR3, as DNA: TGTGCCAGCAGTCACAGGGAACGGGAGGCCAACGTCCTGACTTTC. It yields the protein CASSHREREANVLTF. This sequence joins TRBV2 and TRBJ2-6, with D maybe TRBD1 (6 bases). The V gene lost 5 bases and the J gene lost 6 bases, with 14 bases spanning the gap. Germline-derived CDR1 and CDR2 are SNHLY and FYNNEI. The CDR3 is 15 amino acids.

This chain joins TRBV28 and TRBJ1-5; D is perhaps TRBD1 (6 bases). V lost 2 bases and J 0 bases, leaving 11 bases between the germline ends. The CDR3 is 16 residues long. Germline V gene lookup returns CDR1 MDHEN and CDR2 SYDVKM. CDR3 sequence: CASSLLRGDSNQPQHF. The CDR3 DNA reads TGTGCCAGCAGTTTACTCAGGGGAGATAGCAATCAGCCCCAGCATTTT.

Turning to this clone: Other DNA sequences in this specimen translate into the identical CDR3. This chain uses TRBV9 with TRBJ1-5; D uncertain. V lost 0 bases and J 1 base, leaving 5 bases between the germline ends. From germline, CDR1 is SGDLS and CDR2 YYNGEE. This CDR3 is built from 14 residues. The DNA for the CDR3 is TGTGCCAGCAGCGTAGACGGGAGCAATCAGCCCCAGCATTTT. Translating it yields CASSVDGSNQPQHF. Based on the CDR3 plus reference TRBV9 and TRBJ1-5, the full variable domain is DSGVTQTPKHLITATGQRVTLRCSPRSGDLSVYWYQQSLDQGLQFLIQYYNGEERAKGNILERFSAQQFPDLHSELNLSSLELGDSALYFCASSVDGSNQPQHFGDGTRLSIL.

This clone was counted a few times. The chain's CDR3 is CASSARTGPGGGYTF. The CDR3 DNA is TGTGCCAGCAGCGCGAGGACGGGTCCCGGAGGTGGCTACACCTTC. V usage is TRBV9 and J usage is TRBJ1-2; D gene ambiguous. The V end was cut by 3 bases, the J end by 7 bases, with 19 bases between. The CDR3 covers 15 residues. The germline V gene has CDR1 SGDLS and CDR2 YYNGEE.

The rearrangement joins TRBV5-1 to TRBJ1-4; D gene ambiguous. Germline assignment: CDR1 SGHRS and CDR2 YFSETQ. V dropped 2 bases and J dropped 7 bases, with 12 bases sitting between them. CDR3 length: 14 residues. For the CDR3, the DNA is TGCGCCAGCAGCTTACAAGGGAGAGGTGAAAAACTGTTTTTT. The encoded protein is CASSLQGRGEKLFF.

CDR3 bases: TGTGCCAGCAGTGAATTTGGACATTCCCTTGGTGGCTACACCTTC. Translation: CASSEFGHSLGGYTF. The chain carries TRBV2 and TRBJ1-2, with a possible D match to TRBD1 (5 bases). This CDR3 is 15 amino acids long. CDR1 is SNHLY and CDR2 is FYNNEI in the germline V gene. The ends were cut back, 2 bases at V and 7 bases at J, with 17 bases in the middle.

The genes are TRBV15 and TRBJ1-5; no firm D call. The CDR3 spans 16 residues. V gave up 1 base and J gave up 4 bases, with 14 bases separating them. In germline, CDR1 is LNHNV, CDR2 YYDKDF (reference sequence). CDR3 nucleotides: TGTGCCACCAGCAGAGTCCGAGGTGCGGAAAATCAGCCCCAGCATTTT. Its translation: CATSRVRGAENQPQHF.